This T cell receptor (beta chain) was observed in a study of cytomegalovirus exposure and HLA in healthy donors. Findings and limits, study-wide: Highly shared sequence variants in one cluster were likely a sequencing artifact. CMV antigen specificity of a few CMV-associated chains was confirmed in vitro. Roughly even sequencing depth across donors was the assumption behind the presence/absence analyses.

From germline, CDR1 is SEHNR and CDR2 FQNEAQ (reference sequence). CDR3 length: 14 residues. About this clone: No antigen is known for it.

Both 60 Vbeta primers and 13 Jbeta primers went into the PCR. The assay was immunoSEQ multiplex PCR, and TCRdb's table has in-frame clones only and misses some. The table includes 150,000 to 200,000 clones, 75% to 90% detected once. The sample comprised PBMCs. The gene calls are TRBV7-9 and TRBJ2-5; D not resolved. The assigned J gene may be wrong: the sequence end matches TRBJ2-7 better. This TCR derives from a man between 18 and 35 years old in good health and CMV-seropositive. CDR3 loop: CASSSDGRDSEQYF. The CDR3 nucleotides are TGTGCCAGCAGCTCAGACGGGCGTGATAGCGAGCAGTACTTC.